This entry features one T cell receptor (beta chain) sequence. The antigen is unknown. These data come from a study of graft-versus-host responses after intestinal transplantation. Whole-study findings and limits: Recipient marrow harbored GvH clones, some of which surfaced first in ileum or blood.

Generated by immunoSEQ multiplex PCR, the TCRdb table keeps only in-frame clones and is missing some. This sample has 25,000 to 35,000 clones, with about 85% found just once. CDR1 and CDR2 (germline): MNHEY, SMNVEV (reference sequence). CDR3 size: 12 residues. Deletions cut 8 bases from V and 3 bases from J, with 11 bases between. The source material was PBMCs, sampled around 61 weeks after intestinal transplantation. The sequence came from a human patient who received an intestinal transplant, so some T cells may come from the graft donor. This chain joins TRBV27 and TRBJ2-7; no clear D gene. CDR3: CASGVPYYEQYF. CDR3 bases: TGTGCCAGCGGGGTTCCGTACTACGAGCAGTACTTC.